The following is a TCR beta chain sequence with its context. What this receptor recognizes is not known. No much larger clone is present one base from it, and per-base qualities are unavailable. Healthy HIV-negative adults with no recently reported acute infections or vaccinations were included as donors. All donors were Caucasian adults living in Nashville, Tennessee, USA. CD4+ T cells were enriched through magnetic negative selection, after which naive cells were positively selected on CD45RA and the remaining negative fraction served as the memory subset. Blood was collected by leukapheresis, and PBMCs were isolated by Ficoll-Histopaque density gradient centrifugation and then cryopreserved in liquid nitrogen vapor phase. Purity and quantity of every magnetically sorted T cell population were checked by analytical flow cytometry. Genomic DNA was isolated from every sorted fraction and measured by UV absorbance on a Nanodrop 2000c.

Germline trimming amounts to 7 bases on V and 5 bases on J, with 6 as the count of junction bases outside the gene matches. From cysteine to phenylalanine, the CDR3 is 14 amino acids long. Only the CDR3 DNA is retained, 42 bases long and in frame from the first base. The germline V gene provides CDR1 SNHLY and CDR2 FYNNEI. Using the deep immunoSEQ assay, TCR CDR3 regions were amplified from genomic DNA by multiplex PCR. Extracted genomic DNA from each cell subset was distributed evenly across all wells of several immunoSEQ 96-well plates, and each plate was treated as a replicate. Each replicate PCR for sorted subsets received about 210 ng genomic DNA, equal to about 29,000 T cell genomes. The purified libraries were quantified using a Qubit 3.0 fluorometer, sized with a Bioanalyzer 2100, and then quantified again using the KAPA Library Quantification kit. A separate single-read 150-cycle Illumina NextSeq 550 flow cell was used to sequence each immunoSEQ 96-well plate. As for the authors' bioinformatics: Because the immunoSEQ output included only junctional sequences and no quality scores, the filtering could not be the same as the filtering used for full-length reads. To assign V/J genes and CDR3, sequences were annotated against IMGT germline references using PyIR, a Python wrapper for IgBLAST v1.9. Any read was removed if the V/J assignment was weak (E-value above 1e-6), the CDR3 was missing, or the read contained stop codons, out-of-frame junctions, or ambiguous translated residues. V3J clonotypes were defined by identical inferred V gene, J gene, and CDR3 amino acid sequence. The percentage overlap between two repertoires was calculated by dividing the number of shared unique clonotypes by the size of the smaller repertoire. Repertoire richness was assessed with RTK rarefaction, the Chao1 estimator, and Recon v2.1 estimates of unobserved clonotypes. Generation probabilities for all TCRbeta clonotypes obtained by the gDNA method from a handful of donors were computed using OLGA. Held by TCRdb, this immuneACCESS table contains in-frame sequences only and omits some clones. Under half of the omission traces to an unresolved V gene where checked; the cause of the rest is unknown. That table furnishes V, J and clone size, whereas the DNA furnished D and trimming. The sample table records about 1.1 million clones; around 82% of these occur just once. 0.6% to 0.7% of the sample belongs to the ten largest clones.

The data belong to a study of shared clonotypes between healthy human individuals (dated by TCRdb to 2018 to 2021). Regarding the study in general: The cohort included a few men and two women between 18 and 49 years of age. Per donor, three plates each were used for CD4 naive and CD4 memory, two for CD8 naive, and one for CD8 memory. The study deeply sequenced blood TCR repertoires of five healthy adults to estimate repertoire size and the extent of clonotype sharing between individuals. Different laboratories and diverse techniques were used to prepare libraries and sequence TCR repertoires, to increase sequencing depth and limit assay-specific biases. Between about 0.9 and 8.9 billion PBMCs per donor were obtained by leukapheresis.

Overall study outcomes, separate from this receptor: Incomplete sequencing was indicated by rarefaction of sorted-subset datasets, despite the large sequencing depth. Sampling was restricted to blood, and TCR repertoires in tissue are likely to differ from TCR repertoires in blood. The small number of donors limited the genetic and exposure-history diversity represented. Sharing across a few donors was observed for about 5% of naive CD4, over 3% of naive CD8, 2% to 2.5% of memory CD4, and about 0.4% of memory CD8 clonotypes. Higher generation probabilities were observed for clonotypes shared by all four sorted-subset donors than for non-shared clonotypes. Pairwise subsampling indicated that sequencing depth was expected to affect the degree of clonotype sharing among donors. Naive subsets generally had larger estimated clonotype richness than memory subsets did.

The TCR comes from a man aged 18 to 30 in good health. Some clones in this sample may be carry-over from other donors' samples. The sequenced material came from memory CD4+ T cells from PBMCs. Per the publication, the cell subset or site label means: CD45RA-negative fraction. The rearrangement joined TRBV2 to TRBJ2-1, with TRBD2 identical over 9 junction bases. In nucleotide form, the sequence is TGTGCCAGCATAGCGGCTAGCGGGGACAATGAGCAGTTCTTC. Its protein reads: CASIAASGDNEQFF.